This entry lists 31 T cell receptor beta chains sequenced from one sample in a study of chemoradiotherapy in HPV16-positive cancers. Profiled with immunoSEQ multiplex PCR; TCRdb holds only in-frame clones, not every one. The table has tens of thousands of clones, just under 75% seen once. Sampling took place from a patient who underwent chemoradiotherapy. These receptor sequences come from a human donor with HPV-associated anogenital cancer.

There are a few counts of this clone. This sequence joins TRBV30 and TRBJ2-4; D is unresolved. Germline V gene sequence: CDR1 GTSNPN, CDR2 SVGIG (reference sequence). V was pared by 0 bases and J by 7 bases, with 4 bases between. The CDR3 length is 11 residues. The DNA for the CDR3 is TGTGCCTGGAGTGTAGGCAACATTCAGTACTTC. Residues: CAWSVGNIQYF.

In its sample, this clone was seen a few times. The genes are TRBV5-1 and TRBJ2-1; D unclear. CDR1 and CDR2 (germline): SGHRS, YFSETQ. Trimming shortened V by 5 bases and J by 1 base, and 7 bases separated the two germline ends. The CDR3 sequence is 13 residues long. The CDR3 spells CASRIRSYNEQFF. The DNA for the CDR3 is TGCGCCAGCAGGATACGATCCTACAATGAGCAGTTCTTC.

The rearrangement links TRBV28 to TRBJ1-2, with TRBD1 identical over 7 bases. The ends lost 6 bases at V and 7 bases at J; junction bases unmatched: 17. The germline gives CDR1 MDHEN, CDR2 SYDVKM. The CDR3 totals 16 residues. The DNA of the CDR3 is TGTGCCAGCAGCCCATCTTCGACAGGGAATTTCCGTGGCTACACCTTC. Translation gives CASSPSSTGNFRGYTF.

The chain carries TRBV28 and TRBJ2-1; D might be TRBD1 or TRBD2, each matching 5 bases. CDR3 size: 13 residues. Germline CDR1 and CDR2: MDHEN and SYDVKM. The V and J ends lost 5 bases and 12 bases respectively, with 17 bases between them. CDR3 nucleotides: TGTGCCAGCAGTGGGGGTTTGACTGTCGGGCAGTTCTTC. Translating gives CASSGGLTVGQFF. The whole variable domain, filled in from reference TRBV28 and TRBJ2-1, reads DVKVTQSSRYLVKRTGEKVFLECVQDMDHENMFWYRQDPGLGLRLIYFSYDVKMKEKGDIPEGYSVSREKKERFSLILESASTNQTSMYLCASSGGLTVGQFFGPGTRLTVL.

J is TRBJ2-2 and V is TRBV7-8, with 7 bases that match TRBD2. The junction had 10 bases not matched to a gene; V was cut back by 5 bases and J by 4 bases. Germline V gene sequence: CDR1 SGHVS, CDR2 FQNEAQ. The CDR3 length is 16 residues. In DNA, the CDR3 is TGTGCCAGCAGCGGTCGTGCGGGAGTCATCACCGGGGAGCTGTTTTTT. Translation: CASSGRAGVITGELFF.

This chain connects TRBV27 to TRBJ2-3, with 12 bases matching TRBD2. J gave up 1 base and V 5 bases, and 10 bases lay outside the gene matches. CDR1 is MNHEY, CDR2 SMNVEV, per germline (reference sequence). The CDR3 extends over 18 amino acids. The CDR3 nucleotides read TGTGCCAGCAGTGCTCGACTAGCGGGAGTGGGGGGCACAGATACGCAGTATTTT. Translated, it gives CASSARLAGVGGTDTQYF.

The rearrangement links TRBV7-2 to TRBJ1-1; possibly TRBD1 for D (6 bases). This CDR3 spans 14 amino acids. Germline-derived CDR1 and CDR2 are SGHTA and FQGNSA. V was shortened by 3 bases and J by 0 bases, with 8 bases between the two germline ends. As DNA, the CDR3 is TGTGCCAGCAGCTTCGGACAGCTGAACACTGAAGCTTTCTTT. Translation: CASSFGQLNTEAFF.

This clone was seen once. The chain couples TRBV19 to TRBJ1-5; D is unresolved. The V gene lost 8 bases and the J gene lost 7 bases, with 15 bases spanning the gap. The CDR3 covers 13 residues. Germline V gene sequence: CDR1 LNHDA, CDR2 SQIVND (reference sequence). In DNA form, the CDR3 reads TGTGCCAGTGCCCGGGGTGGGAACCAGCCCCAGCATTTT. This sequence encodes CASARGGNQPQHF.

This sequence joins TRBV2 and TRBJ1-2, with D possibly TRBD1 on 5 matching bases. V was pared by 4 bases and J by 8 bases, with 17 bases between. The germline CDR1 and CDR2 sequences are SNHLY and FYNNEI. CDR3 length: 14 residues. CDR3 sequence reads: CASSATGLLRGYTF. The CDR3 DNA is TGTGCCAGCAGTGCCACAGGTCTTTTGCGAGGCTACACCTTC.

The gene calls are TRBV4-1 and TRBJ1-2; 10 positions agree with TRBD1. After removal of 4 bases from V and 2 bases from J, the junction contained 4 bases not matched to a gene. Looked up from germline, CDR1 is MGHRA and CDR2 is YSYEKL. CDR3 length: 15 residues. CDR3 loop: CASSLRTGGNYGYTF. The CDR3, as DNA: TGCGCCAGCAGCCTAAGGACAGGGGGGAACTATGGCTACACCTTC.

The chain joins TRBV23-1 to TRBJ1-5; TRBD1 aligns across 10 bases. TRBV23-1 is flagged as an ORF with uncertain function. The junction had 4 bases not matched to a gene; V was cut back by 0 bases and J by 5 bases. This CDR3 has 16 amino acids. CDR3 amino acids: CASSQSRTGGDQPQHF. In nucleotides, the CDR3 is TGCGCCAGCAGTCAATCCCGGACAGGGGGAGATCAGCCCCAGCATTTT.

The V gene is TRBV5-1, the J gene TRBJ1-2; 8 bases align to TRBD1. J was trimmed by 4 bases and V by 4 bases; bases with no gene match: 12. The CDR3 has 16 residues. Germline V gene data show CDR1 as SGHRS and CDR2 as YFSETQ. The CDR3 is CASSQSRDRLLYGYTF. CDR3 coding DNA: TGCGCCAGCAGCCAGAGCCGGGACAGGCTCCTCTATGGCTACACCTTC.

The chain joins TRBV9 to TRBJ1-3; D gene ambiguous. Trimming shortened V by 3 bases and J by 1 base, and 8 bases separated the two germline ends. Germline V gene sequence: CDR1 SGDLS, CDR2 YYNGEE. CDR3 length: 14 residues. CDR3 DNA sequence: TGTGCCAGCAGCGCTTCCCCTTCTGGAAACACCATATATTTT. Translating gives CASSASPSGNTIYF.

V gene TRBV28 combines with J gene TRBJ1-1; maybe TRBD1 (5 bases). The CDR3 is 13 amino acids. Germline assignment: CDR1 MDHEN and CDR2 SYDVKM. Trimming took 4 bases from V and 1 from J, leaving 7 bases between them. The chain's CDR3 is CASSWGGNTEAFF. The CDR3 DNA reads TGTGCCAGCAGTTGGGGGGGGAACACTGAAGCTTTCTTT. The variable domain in full, with the rest retrieved from reference TRBV28 and TRBJ1-1, is DVKVTQSSRYLVKRTGEKVFLECVQDMDHENMFWYRQDPGLGLRLIYFSYDVKMKEKGDIPEGYSVSREKKERFSLILESASTNQTSMYLCASSWGGNTEAFFGQGTRLTVV.

V is TRBV5-5 and J is TRBJ1-1; unclear D gene. This CDR3 contains 13 residues. V was cut by 4 bases and J by 5 bases, with 12 bases left in between. Germline values: CDR1 SGHKS, CDR2 YYEKEE (reference sequence). The CDR3 loop is CASSPKWETEAFF. CDR3 nucleotide sequence: TGTGCCAGCAGCCCTAAGTGGGAAACTGAAGCTTTCTTT.

The chain is built from TRBV19 and TRBJ1-1; D uncertain. V lost 11 bases and J 0 bases, leaving 13 bases between the germline ends. Germline values: CDR1 LNHDA, CDR2 SQIVND (reference sequence). This CDR3 has 13 amino acids. This CDR3 is CASSKLMNTEAFF. CDR3 in DNA: TGTGCCTCCTCCAAGCTTATGAACACTGAAGCTTTCTTT.

The chain employs TRBV6-1 and TRBJ2-1; D not certain. Trimming took off 6 bases at V and 14 bases at J, with 14 bases between the two ends. Germline CDR1 and CDR2: MNHNS and SASEGT. This CDR3 contains 11 residues. CDR3 DNA sequence: TGTGCCAGCAGCGCCGACTCATTTAAGTTCTTC. Protein: CASSADSFKFF.

In this sample, this clone turned up once. The chain uses TRBV21-1 and TRBJ2-5; the D call in the table, TRBD2, was not verified against the DNA. TRBV21-1 is reported as a pseudogene. This CDR3 comprises 13 residues. The CDR3 DNA follows: TGTGCCAGCACAAGGGAGACCCAAGAGACCCAGTACTTC. Residues: CASTRETQETQYF.

The chain uses TRBV29-1 and TRBJ2-2, with D tentatively TRBD1 or TRBD2 (5 bases each). Germline V gives CDR1 SQVTM, CDR2 ANQGSEA. This CDR3 spans 13 amino acids. Deletions cut 5 bases from V and 5 bases from J, with 12 bases between. This CDR3 reads CSVWDPTTGELFF. CDR3 sequence (DNA): TGCAGCGTTTGGGACCCGACGACCGGGGAGCTGTTTTTT.

CDR3 sequence (DNA): TGTGCCAGCAGCCATATCGGGGGGCGCCCCGACACCGGGGAGCTGTTTTTT. It is translated as CASSHIGGRPDTGELFF. The chain links TRBV14 to TRBJ2-2; a weak D match, TRBD2 (7 bases). CDR1 SGHDN and CDR2 FVKESK come from the germline V gene. This CDR3 comprises 17 residues. Trimming cost V 3 bases and J 3 bases, with 17 bases left between them.

There are a few counts of this clone. The chain employs TRBV2 and TRBJ2-7, with D perhaps given as TRBD1 or TRBD2 (5 bases each). Per germline, CDR1 SNHLY and CDR2 FYNNEI. Trimming took off 4 bases at V and 3 bases at J, with 16 bases between the two ends. The CDR3 is 15 amino acids. The CDR3 DNA reads as TGTGCCAGCAGTGCGCAACTTGGGGGTAGCTACGAGCAGTACTTC. Its protein product is CASSAQLGGSYEQYF. Using reference TRBV2 and TRBJ2-7 for the parts outside the CDR3, the full variable domain is EPEVTQTPSHQVTQMGQEVILRCVPISNHLYFYWYRQILGQKVEFLVSFYNNEISEKSEIFDDQFSVERPDGSNFTLKIRSTKLEDSAMYFCASSAQLGGSYEQYFGPGTRLTVT.

The chain couples TRBV9 to TRBJ2-3; 8 bases map to TRBD2. The J segment lost 4 bases and the V segment lost 3 bases, leaving 10 bases of the junction unmatched. CDR3 length: 16 residues. Germline V lookup: CDR1 SGDLS, CDR2 YYNGEE. The CDR3 reads CASSERWGLGSDTQYF. For the CDR3, the DNA is TGTGCCAGCAGCGAACGCTGGGGACTAGGCTCAGATACGCAGTATTTT.

The gene calls are TRBV28 and TRBJ1-4; D perhaps matches TRBD1 (6 bases). The CDR3 is 12 amino acids. V gave up 6 bases and J gave up 7 bases, with 9 bases separating them. Germline CDR1 and CDR2: MDHEN and SYDVKM. This chain's CDR3 is CASSSGAEKLFF. The CDR3 bases are TGTGCCAGCAGCTCAGGGGCTGAAAAACTGTTTTTT.

The gene calls are TRBV19 and TRBJ2-1; D is possibly TRBD1 or TRBD2 (5 bases each). The CDR3 has 14 residues. Germline V gene data show CDR1 as LNHDA and CDR2 as SQIVND (reference sequence). V dropped 6 bases and J dropped 1 base, with 10 bases sitting between them. The CDR3 nucleotides read TGTGCCAGTAGCGAGGGGCAGTCCTACAATGAGCAGTTCTTC. Amino acid sequence: CASSEGQSYNEQFF.

This clone was detected only once. The rearrangement joins TRBV19 to TRBJ2-2; TRBD1 aligns across 9 bases. Germline values: CDR1 LNHDA, CDR2 SQIVND (reference sequence). This CDR3 contains 14 residues. Unmatched junction bases numbered 2, after V lost 4 bases and J lost 5 bases. The CDR3, as DNA: TGTGCCAGTAGTAACGGACAGGGGACCGGGGAGCTGTTTTTT. It codes for CASSNGQGTGELFF. The full variable domain, its missing parts supplied by reference TRBV19 and TRBJ2-2, is DGGITQSPKYLFRKEGQNVTLSCEQNLNHDAMYWYRQDPGQGLRLIYYSQIVNDFQKGDIAEGYSVSREKKESFPLTVTSAQKNPTAFYLCASSNGQGTGELFFGEGSRLTVL.

The chain combines TRBV5-1 with TRBJ1-1; weak D call: TRBD1 (5 bases). The CDR3 runs 13 residues. V gave up 0 bases and J gave up 11 bases, with 14 bases separating them. Germline V CDR1 and CDR2: SGHRS, YFSETQ. The CDR3 DNA follows: TGCGCCAGCAGCTTGGATTGGCTGGGGGTGGCTTTCTTT. Residues: CASSLDWLGVAFF.

The rearrangement links TRBV7-3 to TRBJ2-2; D is unclear. The CDR3 runs 13 residues. The V gene lost 6 bases and the J gene lost 6 bases, with 11 bases spanning the gap. Looked up from germline, CDR1 is SGHTA and CDR2 is FQGTGA. CDR3 sequence: CASRKGTAGELFF. DNA for the CDR3: TGTGCCAGCAGAAAGGGAACGGCCGGGGAGCTGTTTTTT.

The chain couples TRBV28 to TRBJ1-2, with 7 bases fitting TRBD1. Germline CDR1 and CDR2: MDHEN and SYDVKM. The trim removed 5 bases at V and 8 bases at J, leaving 5 bases unmatched. The CDR3 has 12 residues. The CDR3 bases are TGTGCCAGCAGTGGACAGGCCAACGGCTACACCTTC. Translating gives CASSGQANGYTF.

The V call is TRBV6-1, the J call TRBJ1-3, with D possibly TRBD1 on 5 matching bases. CDR3 length: 15 residues. Germline CDR1 and CDR2: MNHNS and SASEGT. Trimming shortened V by 7 bases and J by 7 bases, and 20 bases separated the two germline ends. The DNA of the CDR3 is TGTGCCAGCACCAGGGTTAGGGATTCTATCAACACCATATATTTT. This translates into CASTRVRDSINTIYF.

The rearrangement uses TRBV11-1 and TRBJ2-1; 9 bases are a match to TRBD2. The V segment lost 3 bases and the J segment 8 bases; nucleotides outside the gene matches: 8. The CDR3 runs to 15 residues. Germline V gives CDR1 SGHAT, CDR2 FQDESV (reference sequence). DNA of the CDR3: TGTGCCAGCAGCTTGGCTAGCGGGAAGGTCTATGAGCAGTTCTTC. This gives the protein CASSLASGKVYEQFF. The entire variable domain, with the rest obtained from reference TRBV11-1 and TRBJ2-1, is as follows: EAEVAQSPRYKITEKSQAVAFWCDPISGHATLYWYRQILGQGPELLVQFQDESVVDDSQLPKDRFSAERLKGVDSTLKIQPAELGDSAMYLCASSLASGKVYEQFFGPGTRLTVL.

This chain uses TRBV7-3 with TRBJ2-1; 8 bases fit TRBD2. The J segment lost 7 bases and the V segment lost 5 bases, leaving 10 bases of the junction unmatched. The CDR3 has 15 amino acids. Germline CDR1 reads SGHTA; CDR2 reads FQGTGA. Here the CDR3 DNA reads TGTGCCAGCAGCATCGGGGGGGCCGGTAGGAATGAGCAGTTCTTC. Residues: CASSIGGAGRNEQFF.